This T cell receptor beta chain is from a study of blood T cell repertoires in COVID-19. Study summary: The analysed material was cDNA or gDNA that came from T cells, B-cell-depleted T cells, or PBMCs.

Only in-frame clones appear in the TCRdb table, and some are missing; sequencing was by immunoSEQ multiplex PCR. The sample lists 200,000 to 250,000 clones, roughly 80% occurring once. The sample taken for sequencing was peripheral blood. The clonotype originates from a woman younger than 45 who had recovered from COVID-19.

CDR3 nucleotide sequence: TGTGCCAGTAGTTGGCAGCCCGGGACTAGGATCGGCGAGCAGTACTTC. Protein product: CASSWQPGTRIGEQYF. V and J are TRBV19 and TRBJ2-7; 8 bases are a match to TRBD2. The germline V gene encodes CDR1 LNHDA and CDR2 SQIVND (reference sequence). Trimming cost V 5 bases and J 6 bases; bases outside gene matches: 15. The CDR3 is made up of 16 amino acids.